The rows below give T cell receptor beta chains drawn from one sample of a study of CD8 T cells in ankylosing spondylitis. TCRdb ran MiXCR on the 5' RACE reads and lists one entry per CDR3 protein. The table has a few hundred thousand distinct CDR3 sequences, about 10% seen once; the top ten hold 6% to 8.5%. Material: blood, either unsorted or a sorted T cell fraction (not recorded which). These receptor sequences come from a male donor with ankylosing spondylitis or in good health (not recorded which). Both conserved end residues are part of each CDR3. The D gene is left open where the match is weak. Clone size is not always given. Where it is, it says once, few, many or a class for expanded clones.

>TRBJ2-5|.|TRBV2|.
TGTGCCAGCAGTGGTGTAGGACAAGAGACCCAGTACTTC
CASSGVGQETQYF
>TRBJ2-1|.|TRBV12-3/TRBV12-4|many
TGTGCCAGCAGTCAAGGTAGGACGTTCTTC
CASSQGRTFF
>TRBJ2-1|TRBD2|TRBV4-1|.
TGCGCCAGCAGCCAACTTTCTGGCGGGAGCTCCTACAATGAGCAGTTCTTC
CASSQLSGGSSYNEQFF
>TRBJ2-7|TRBD2|TRBV5-1|.
TGCGCCAGCAGCAACTCGCTAGCGGGGGCCGACTACGAGCAGTACTTC
CASSNSLAGADYEQYF
>TRBJ2-3|TRBD2|TRBV10-3|.
TGTGCCATCAGTGTGGCTAGCGGGGGAGTTTCCTCTAGCACAGATACGCAGTATTTT
CAISVASGGVSSSTDTQYF
>TRBJ2-5|TRBD1|TRBV20-1|many
TGCAGTGCTAGGACAGGGGGAGGCCAAGAGACCCAGTACTTC
CSARTGGGQETQYF
>TRBJ1-1|.|TRBV29-1|.
TGCAGCGGACACAGTAACACTGAAGCTTTCTTT
CSGHSNTEAFF
>TRBJ2-1|TRBD1|TRBV20-1|many
TGCAGTGCTCCTCCGGGACAGGACTACAATGAGCAGTTCTTC
CSAPPGQDYNEQFF
>TRBJ1-1|.|TRBV6-1|many
TGTGCCAGCAGTGAACGGGGCAGGGAAGCTTTCTTT
CASSERGREAFF
>TRBJ2-1|TRBD2|TRBV7-3|many
TGTGCCAGCAGCACGCTAGCGGGACAGCAGTTCTTC
CASSTLAGQQFF
>TRBJ2-7|.|TRBV29-1|many
TGCAGCGTAGGGGACAACACCCCCGAGCAGTACTTC
CSVGDNTPEQYF
>TRBJ2-1|.|TRBV28|.
TGTGCCAGCAGTTTCGGCAGGAGTAATGAGCAGTTCTTC
CASSFGRSNEQFF
>TRBJ2-1|.|TRBV27|many
TGTGCCAGCAGTTTATCGAGTCCGCGGGACGGGGATGAGCAGTTCTTC
CASSLSSPRDGDEQFF
>TRBJ2-7|.|TRBV7-9|few
TGTGCCAGCAGCTCCACACTAGAGCCCACCTACGAGCAGTACTTC
CASSSTLEPTYEQYF
>TRBJ2-1|TRBD1|TRBV5-1|few
TGCGCCAGCAGCTTGGCCCGGGACAGGGCCTCCCTGAATGAGCAGTTCTTC
CASSLARDRASLNEQFF
>TRBJ2-1|TRBD2|TRBV9|many
TGTGCCAGCAGCGCCTCGGGCGGGAGCTCCTACAATGAGCAGTTCTTC
CASSASGGSSYNEQFF
>TRBJ2-3|.|TRBV29-1|many
TGCAGCGTCCGGCGAAACACAGATACGCAGTATTTT
CSVRRNTDTQYF
>TRBJ2-3|TRBD2|TRBV28|.
TGTGCCAGCCCTCCTAGCGGGAGGGCCGCAGATACGCAGTATTTT
CASPPSGRAADTQYF
>TRBJ2-1|TRBD2|TRBV20-1|many
TGCAGTCCTAAGCGGGAGAATGAGCAGTTCTTC
CSPKRENEQFF
>TRBJ1-2|.|TRBV20-1|many
TGCAGTGCTAGAGAGGGCAGCCCTGGAGTTAACTATGGCTACACCTTC
CSAREGSPGVNYGYTF
>TRBJ2-5|TRBD2|TRBV12-3/TRBV12-4|many
TGTGCCAGCACTCGGGAGGGGACCCAGTACTTC
CASTREGTQYF
>TRBJ2-1|.|TRBV12-3/TRBV12-4|many
TGTGCCAGCAGACCTGACTACAATGAGCAGTTCTTC
CASRPDYNEQFF
>TRBJ2-2|.|TRBV9|few
TGTGCCAGCAGCGTAGGGGGAGACGGTTCCGGGGAGCTGTTTTTT
CASSVGGDGSGELFF
>TRBJ1-1|.|TRBV20-1|few
TGCAGTGTCCCGGGACACCAGAACACTGAAGCTTTCTTT
CSVPGHQNTEAFF
>TRBJ1-1|.|TRBV20-1|.
TGCAGTGCTAGTTTCAGGGACACTGAAGCTTTCTTT
CSASFRDTEAFF
>TRBJ1-2|.|TRBV7-2|.
TGTGCCAGCAGCTTAGGTATAGCCAACTATGGCTACACCTTC
CASSLGIANYGYTF
>TRBJ2-3|TRBD1|TRBV6-1|many
TGTGCCAGCAGTCGCCGGGACAGGGGGAGTAGCGATACGCAGTATTTT
CASSRRDRGSSDTQYF
>TRBJ2-7|.|TRBV20-1|many
TGCAGTGTCAGTAAGCAGTACTTC
CSVSKQYF
>TRBJ1-1|.|TRBV5-1|many
TGCGCCAGCAGCTTGGAGGGTTGGAACACTGAAGCTTTCTTT
CASSLEGWNTEAFF
>TRBJ1-4|TRBD1|TRBV18|.
TGTGCCAGCTCACCACAGACAGGGATCATTGGTGAAAAACTGTTTTTT
CASSPQTGIIGEKLFF
>TRBJ1-1|.|TRBV27|many
TGTGCCAGCAGCCCCCTTTTAGGCTTGAACACTGAAGCTTTCTTT
CASSPLLGLNTEAFF
>TRBJ1-1|.|TRBV12-3/TRBV12-4|many
TGTGCCAGCAGCCCGGTTAGGAACACTGAAGCTTTCTTT
CASSPVRNTEAFF
>TRBJ1-3|.|TRBV30|.
TGTGCCTGGGATACGGGGAACACCATATATTTT
CAWDTGNTIYF
>TRBJ2-5|TRBD1|TRBV20-1|many
TGCAGTGCTCCACAGGGGGCGGAGACCCAGTACTTC
CSAPQGAETQYF
>TRBJ2-1|TRBD2|TRBV5-7|many
TGTGCCAGCAGCCCTAGCGGGGGGTCCGACGATGAGCAGTTCTTC
CASSPSGGSDDEQFF
>TRBJ2-1|.|TRBV20-1|many
TGCAGTGCTAGTCAGAAGGGCGTCTCCTACAATGAGCAGTTCTTC
CSASQKGVSYNEQFF
>TRBJ2-3|TRBD2|TRBV12-3/TRBV12-4|many
TGTGCCAGCAGTTTACCCCTGGCTAGCGGGACAGATACGCAGTATTTT
CASSLPLASGTDTQYF
>TRBJ2-1|TRBD1|TRBV12-3/TRBV12-4|many
TGTGCCAGCAGTTCGAGTGGACAGGACTCTCTATACAATGAGCAGTTCTTC
CASSSSGQDSLYNEQFF
>TRBJ1-2|TRBD1|TRBV12-3/TRBV12-4|many
TGTGCCAGCAGTTTAACGACAGGGGGAGACTATGGCTACACCTTC
CASSLTTGGDYGYTF
>TRBJ2-3|.|TRBV12-3/TRBV12-4|.
TGTGCCAGCAGTCCCGGGGACCATTCAGATACGCAGTATTTT
CASSPGDHSDTQYF
>TRBJ2-5|.|TRBV15|many
TGTGCCACCAGCAGGCCCGTGGGAGCTGCTGAGACCCAGTACTTC
CATSRPVGAAETQYF
>TRBJ2-2|.|TRBV28|many
TGTGCCAGCAGTCGTCGAGTAAGCAAACAGCGGGTCCCCGGGGAGCTGTTTTTT
CASSRRVSKQRVPGELFF
>TRBJ2-3|TRBD1|TRBV5-1|many
TGCGCCAGCAGCTTTGGGACAGGGTTCGAAGATACGCAGTATTTT
CASSFGTGFEDTQYF
>TRBJ2-1|.|TRBV2|many
TGTGCCAGCACGGCTACCGCACTGAACAATGAGCAGTTCTTC
CASTATALNNEQFF
>TRBJ2-1|TRBD2|TRBV13|many
TGTGCCAGCAGCTTCAGCGTTAGCGGGTTCTACAATGAGCAGTTCTTC
CASSFSVSGFYNEQFF
>TRBJ1-1|.|TRBV9|many
TGTGCCAGCAGCGCTCCCGCGGCTGGCACTGAAGCTTTCTTT
CASSAPAAGTEAFF
>TRBJ2-1|.|TRBV20-1|many
TGCAGTGCTAGGGGTCCCTACAATGAGCAGTTCTTC
CSARGPYNEQFF
>TRBJ1-2|.|TRBV2|.
TGTGCCAGCAGTGGGGACGGCTCGGGTGGCTACACCTTC
CASSGDGSGGYTF
>TRBJ1-5|.|TRBV6-2/TRBV6-3|.
TGTGCCAGCAGAAACGATCAGCCCCAGCATTTT
CASRNDQPQHF
>TRBJ1-5|TRBD1|TRBV5-3|many
TGTGCCAGAAGCTTGGTTGGGACAGGGGGTGACAATCAGCCCCAGCATTTT
CARSLVGTGGDNQPQHF
>TRBJ2-3|.|TRBV6-2/TRBV6-3|many
TGTGCCAGCGAAGGTACAGATACGCAGTATTTT
CASEGTDTQYF